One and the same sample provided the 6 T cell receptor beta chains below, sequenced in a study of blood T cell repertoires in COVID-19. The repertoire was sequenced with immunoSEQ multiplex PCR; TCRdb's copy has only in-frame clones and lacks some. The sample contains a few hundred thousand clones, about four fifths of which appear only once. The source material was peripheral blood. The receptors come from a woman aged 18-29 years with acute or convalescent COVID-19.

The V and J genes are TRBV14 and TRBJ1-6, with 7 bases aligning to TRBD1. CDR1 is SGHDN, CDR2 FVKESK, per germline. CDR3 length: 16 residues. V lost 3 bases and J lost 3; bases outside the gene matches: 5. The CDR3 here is CASSQRTGGYNSPLHF. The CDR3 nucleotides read TGTGCCAGCAGCCAGAGGACAGGCGGCTATAATTCACCCCTCCACTTT.

DNA of the CDR3: TGTGCCAGCAGCGACTATAGCAGAGACGGCAATGAGCAGTTCTTC. Translation gives CASSDYSRDGNEQFF. V usage is TRBV11-3 and J usage is TRBJ2-1, with a possible D match to TRBD2 (5 bases). Per germline, CDR1 SGHNT and CDR2 YENEEA. The length of the CDR3 is 15 residues. The germline V and J ends were trimmed by 5 bases and 6 bases, with 17 bases remaining between them.

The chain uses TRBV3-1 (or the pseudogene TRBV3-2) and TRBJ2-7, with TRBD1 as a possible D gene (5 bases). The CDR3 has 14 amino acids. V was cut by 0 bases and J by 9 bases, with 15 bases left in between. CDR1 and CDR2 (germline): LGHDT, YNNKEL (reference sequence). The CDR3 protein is CASSQDFKGFRQYF. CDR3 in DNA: TGTGCCAGCAGCCAAGATTTTAAGGGGTTTAGGCAGTACTTC.

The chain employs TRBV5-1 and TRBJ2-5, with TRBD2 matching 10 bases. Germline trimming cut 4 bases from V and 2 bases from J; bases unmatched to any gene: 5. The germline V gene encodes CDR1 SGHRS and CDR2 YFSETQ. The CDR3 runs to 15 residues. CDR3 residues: CASSRGLAPQETQYF. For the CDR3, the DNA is TGCGCCAGCAGCCGGGGACTAGCGCCTCAAGAGACCCAGTACTTC.

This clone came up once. DNA for the CDR3: TGTGCCAGCTCACCCCCGGGAGACTCCTACGAGCAGTACTTC. It is translated as CASSPPGDSYEQYF. V is TRBV18 and J is TRBJ2-7; a possible D gene is TRBD2 (6 bases). Germline CDR1 and CDR2: KGHSH and LQKENI. The CDR3 loop spans 14 amino acids. V lost 3 bases and J lost 0, with 9 bases in between.

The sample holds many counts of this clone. CDR3 in amino acids: CASSWGKVGGGRGETQYF. CDR3 DNA: TGTGCCAGTAGTTGGGGAAAGGTCGGGGGCGGGAGAGGAGAGACCCAGTACTTC. V is TRBV19 and J is TRBJ2-5, with D possibly matching TRBD2 (7 bases). CDR3 length: 18 amino acids. CDR1 and CDR2 (germline): LNHDA, SQIVND (reference sequence). The V and J ends lost 5 bases and 4 bases respectively, with 26 bases between them.